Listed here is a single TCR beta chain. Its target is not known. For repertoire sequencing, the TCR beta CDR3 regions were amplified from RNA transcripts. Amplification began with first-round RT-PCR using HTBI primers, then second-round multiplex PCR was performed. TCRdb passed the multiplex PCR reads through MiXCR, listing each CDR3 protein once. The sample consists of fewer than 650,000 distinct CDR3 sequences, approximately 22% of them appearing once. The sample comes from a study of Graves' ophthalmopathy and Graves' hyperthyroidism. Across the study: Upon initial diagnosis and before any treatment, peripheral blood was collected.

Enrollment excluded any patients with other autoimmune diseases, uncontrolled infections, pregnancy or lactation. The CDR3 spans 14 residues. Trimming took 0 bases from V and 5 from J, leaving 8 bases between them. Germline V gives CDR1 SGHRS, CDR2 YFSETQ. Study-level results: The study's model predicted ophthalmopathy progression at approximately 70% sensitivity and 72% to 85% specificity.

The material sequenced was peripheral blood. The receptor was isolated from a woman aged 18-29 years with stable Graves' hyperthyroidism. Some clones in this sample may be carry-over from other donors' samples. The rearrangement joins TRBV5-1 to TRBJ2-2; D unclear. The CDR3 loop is CASSLVSSTGELFF. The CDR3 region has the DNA TGCGCCAGCAGCTTGGTGTCATCAACCGGGGAGCTGTTTTTT.